This T cell receptor beta chain was sequenced during a study of blood T cells in healthy people across ages. As for the study in general: T cells yielded about one barcoded beta molecule per two cells through template switching. Regarding the study as a whole: In older individuals, TCR beta diversity per million T cells was lower, falling roughly linearly with age.

Ten or more counts support this clonotype. Antigen unknown. Trimming cost V 4 bases and J 4 bases, with 5 bases left between them. The germline gives CDR1 SNHLY, CDR2 FYNNEI. This CDR3 is built from 11 residues. Then a second PCR, running about 6 to 11 cycles, was carried out with a sample-barcoded 5' primer and a J-beta primer mix. The template-switch adaptor, which had 12 random nucleotides, put a tag on each cDNA molecule. TCRdb passed the 5' RACE reads through MiXCR, listing each CDR3 protein once. The data contain about 630,000 distinct CDR3 sequences, roughly 20% of them singletons. A minimum of 6.5 million PBMCs was isolated per sample.

Sequences were obtained from blood. V is TRBV2 and J is TRBJ2-7; D gene uncertain. This clonotype was sampled from an older man in good health. The CDR3 loop is CASSVSYEQYF. CDR3 nucleotide sequence: TGTGCCAGCAGTGTCTCATACGAGCAGTACTTC. The whole variable domain, remainder taken from reference TRBV2 and TRBJ2-7, is EPEVTQTPSHQVTQMGQEVILRCVPISNHLYFYWYRQILGQKVEFLVSFYNNEISEKSEIFDDQFSVERPDGSNFTLKIRSTKLEDSAMYFCASSVSYEQYFGPGTRLTVT.